These 24 T cell receptor beta chains share one sample of origin, sequenced in a study of cytomegalovirus exposure and HLA in healthy donors. A multiplex PCR was run with 60 Vbeta primers and 13 Jbeta primers. Measured with immunoSEQ multiplex PCR; TCRdb has only the in-frame clones, and not every one. The table lists 160,000 or so clones, 78% of them singletons. Sequenced: PBMCs. The receptors originated from a woman between 40 and 50 years old in good health and CMV-seronegative.

V is TRBV18 and J is TRBJ1-2, with TRBD1 matching over 10 bases. Unmatched junction bases numbered 8, after V lost 3 bases and J lost 7 bases. The CDR3 contains 15 residues. Germline V lookup: CDR1 KGHSH, CDR2 LQKENI. The CDR3 loop is CASSPGTGAEAGYTF. The CDR3 DNA reads as TGTGCCAGCTCACCCGGGACAGGGGCCGAGGCTGGCTACACCTTC.

The V gene is TRBV6-5, the J gene TRBJ1-4, with TRBD1 matching over 8 bases. This CDR3 contains 14 residues. The ends lost 5 bases at V and 7 bases at J; junction bases unmatched: 6. The V gene's germline CDR1 is MNHEY and CDR2 SVGAGI. Written as DNA, the CDR3 is TGTGCCAGCAGTCCTTACAGGGGGGGTGAAAAACTGTTTTTT. Translation: CASSPYRGGEKLFF.

The chain couples TRBV28 to TRBJ1-6; D unclear. CDR1 is MDHEN, CDR2 SYDVKM, per germline. V was pared by 10 bases and J by 0 bases, with 13 bases between. This CDR3 has 15 amino acids. The CDR3 here is CATRPGSSYNSPLHF. The CDR3 DNA sequence: TGTGCCACTCGACCGGGGAGCTCCTATAATTCACCCCTCCACTTT. Full variable domain (rest looked up from reference TRBV28 and TRBJ1-6): DVKVTQSSRYLVKRTGEKVFLECVQDMDHENMFWYRQDPGLGLRLIYFSYDVKMKEKGDIPEGYSVSREKKERFSLILESASTNQTSMYLCATRPGSSYNSPLHFGNGTRLTVT.

This clone occurred a few times. The chain uses TRBV10-1 and TRBJ1-2; 10 bases fit TRBD1. Germline V gene lookup returns CDR1 WNHNN and CDR2 SYGVQD (reference sequence). The V segment lost 6 bases and the J segment 5 bases; nucleotides outside the gene matches: 3. The CDR3 runs to 13 residues. The CDR3 DNA reads TGCGCCAGCAGCCGGGACAGGGGTTATGGCTACACCTTC. Translating gives CASSRDRGYGYTF.

J is TRBJ2-1 and V is TRBV11-2, with TRBD1 matching 9 bases. Germline CDR1 SGHAT, CDR2 FQNNGV. J was trimmed by 9 bases and V by 6 bases; bases with no gene match: 12. This CDR3 comprises 15 residues. The CDR3 DNA sequence: TGTGCCAGCAGATCGACATGGGACAGGGAGGGTGAGCAGTTCTTC. Its translation: CASRSTWDREGEQFF.

This sequence joins TRBV7-2 and TRBJ2-7; TRBD1 might be the D (6 bases). Germline V gives CDR1 SGHTA, CDR2 FQGNSA. The CDR3 has 14 amino acids. V was pared by 5 bases and J by 2 bases, with 13 bases between. CDR3 sequence (DNA): TGTGCCAGCAGCCGGGACACCTTAACCTACGAGCAGTACTTC. This sequence encodes CASSRDTLTYEQYF.

This CDR3 reads CASSLGQGFYEQYF. The CDR3 region has the DNA TGTGCCAGCAGCTTGGGACAGGGTTTCTACGAGCAGTACTTC. The chain has TRBV7-9 and TRBJ2-7; 9 bases line up with TRBD1. The CDR3 has 14 residues. CDR1 is SEHNR and CDR2 is FQNEAQ in the germline V gene (reference sequence). V lost 3 bases, J lost 3 bases, and 3 bases stayed unmatched.

The rearrangement uses TRBV19 and TRBJ1-6; D gene ambiguous. This CDR3 is 16 amino acids long. V was clipped by 8 bases and J by 0 bases, with 14 bases between them. From germline, CDR1 is LNHDA and CDR2 SQIVND (reference sequence). The CDR3 here is CASGGLLSSYNSPLHF. The DNA for the CDR3 is TGTGCCAGTGGCGGACTGTTGAGCTCCTATAATTCACCCCTCCACTTT.

The CDR3, as DNA: TGTGCCAGCAGCCCAACCAGCGACGCTTTTAATGAAAAACTGTTTTTT. It codes for CASSPTSDAFNEKLFF. The chain combines TRBV5-8 with TRBJ1-4, with D unresolved. Germline CDR1 and CDR2: SGHTS and YDEGEE. Deletions cut 4 bases from V and 4 bases from J, with 17 bases between. The CDR3 sequence is 16 residues long.

As concerns this clone: In the same sample, other DNA sequences code for this CDR3. The chain is built from TRBV5-4 and TRBJ2-7, with 11 nucleotides matching TRBD1. Trimming took 0 bases from V and 4 from J; bases not matched to a gene: 6. CDR3 size: 16 residues. Germline-derived CDR1 and CDR2 are SGHNT and YYREEE (reference sequence). CDR3 coding DNA: TGTGCCAGCAGCTTGGGAGCAGGACAGGGGGCATACGAGCAGTACTTC. This translates into CASSLGAGQGAYEQYF.

For the CDR3, the DNA is TGTGCCAGCAGTTCCTTAACCGGGACAGGGCGTAACGAGCAGTACTTC. This encodes CASSSLTGTGRNEQYF. The V gene is TRBV28, the J gene TRBJ2-7, with 9 bases lining up with TRBD1. J gave up 5 bases and V 4 bases, and 12 bases lay outside the gene matches. This CDR3 has 16 amino acids. CDR1 MDHEN and CDR2 SYDVKM come from the germline V gene.

The rearrangement links TRBV7-2 to TRBJ2-5; the match to TRBD1 covers 10 bases. Germline assignment: CDR1 SGHTA and CDR2 FQGNSA. The V segment lost 3 bases and the J segment 7 bases; nucleotides outside the gene matches: 8. CDR3 length: 15 amino acids. CDR3 coding DNA: TGTGCCAGCAGCTTGGGACAGGGGTCTTTGGGGACCCAGTACTTC. It yields the protein CASSLGQGSLGTQYF.

A single count supports this clone. An end of the junction does not agree with germline; a read error may underlie this. The chain joins TRBV9 to TRBJ1-3, with TRBD1 as a possible D gene (6 bases). This CDR3 has 15 amino acids. Germline V gene sequence: CDR1 SGDLS, CDR2 YYNGEE. CDR3 DNA sequence: TGTGCCAGCACCGTAGAGGGGGGGACAGGAAACACCATATATTTT. This sequence encodes CASTVEGGTGNTIYF.

In DNA, the CDR3 is TGCGCCAGCAGCAAGTCCGGGACAGGGTTCACAGATACGCAGTATTTT. Translated: CASSKSGTGFTDTQYF. The chain carries TRBV5-1 and TRBJ2-3; TRBD1 aligns across 9 bases. This CDR3 region has 16 residues. Germline V lookup: CDR1 SGHRS, CDR2 YFSETQ. Trimming took 4 bases from V and 2 from J; bases not matched to a gene: 8.

The chain recombines TRBV27 with TRBJ1-2; perhaps TRBD1 as D (5 bases). CDR3 length equals 15 residues. V lost 2 bases and J 2 bases, leaving 12 bases between the germline ends. The germline V gene encodes CDR1 MNHEY and CDR2 SMNVEV (reference sequence). The CDR3 here is CASSLRFGGNYGYTF. DNA of the CDR3: TGTGCCAGCAGTTTAAGGTTTGGGGGGAACTATGGCTACACCTTC.

The rearrangement links TRBV6-6 to TRBJ1-2; 7 nucleotides align to TRBD1. This CDR3 spans 12 amino acids. Germline trimming cut 7 bases from V and 5 bases from J; bases unmatched to any gene: 4. Germline loops: CDR1 MNHNY, CDR2 SVGAGI (reference sequence). The CDR3 sequence: CASTDREYGYTF. The CDR3 DNA follows: TGTGCCAGCACCGACAGGGAGTATGGCTACACCTTC.

The chain is built from TRBV6-1 and TRBJ1-1; weak D call: TRBD1 (5 bases). The CDR3 is made up of 15 amino acids. Between the trimmed V and J ends, which lost 2 bases and 6 bases, there was a span of 16 bases. Germline values: CDR1 MNHNS, CDR2 SASEGT. CDR3 DNA sequence: TGTGCCAGCAGTGAAAGCCCAGGGTCGATGCCTGAAGCTTTCTTT. It encodes CASSESPGSMPEAFF.

This chain connects TRBV28 to TRBJ1-6; tentative D call: TRBD1 (6 bases). The CDR3 totals 16 residues. CDR1 and CDR2 from the germline V gene are MDHEN and SYDVKM. V lost 3 bases and J lost 1, with 10 bases in between. The CDR3 nucleotides are TGTGCCAGCAGTTTTGGCAGGGGATCCTATAATTCACCCCTCCACTTT. Translated, it gives CASSFGRGSYNSPLHF. The full variable domain, rest sourced from reference TRBV28 and TRBJ1-6, is DVKVTQSSRYLVKRTGEKVFLECVQDMDHENMFWYRQDPGLGLRLIYFSYDVKMKEKGDIPEGYSVSREKKERFSLILESASTNQTSMYLCASSFGRGSYNSPLHFGNGTRLTVT.

This chain connects TRBV7-6 to TRBJ2-1, with 15 nucleotides matching TRBD2. V gave up 0 bases and J gave up 4 bases; unmatched junction bases: 10. The CDR3 runs 20 residues. Germline V gives CDR1 SGHVS, CDR2 FNYEAQ. This CDR3 reads CASSLALPRTSGGVYNEQFF. The CDR3 DNA follows: TGTGCCAGCAGCTTAGCCCTCCCTCGGACTAGCGGGGGGGTTTACAATGAGCAGTTCTTC.

This chain uses TRBV13 with TRBJ2-2, with D tentatively TRBD1 (6 bases). The germline V gene encodes CDR1 PRHDT and CDR2 FYEKMQ (reference sequence). CDR3 size: 13 residues. V lost 4 bases to trimming and J lost 9 bases, with 12 bases between them. The chain's CDR3 is CASSSDRSRELFF. In DNA form, the CDR3 reads TGTGCCAGCAGCTCCGACAGGAGTCGGGAGCTGTTTTTT.

The J gene is TRBJ1-2, the V gene TRBV7-9, with 7 bases identical to TRBD1. Trimming took 4 bases from V and 2 from J; bases not matched to a gene: 10. Looked up from germline, CDR1 is SEHNR and CDR2 is FQNEAQ (reference sequence). The CDR3 loop spans 16 amino acids. This CDR3 is CASSSTTSTGNYGYTF. The DNA for the CDR3 is TGTGCCAGCAGCTCCACGACCTCGACAGGGAACTATGGCTACACCTTC.

The chain employs TRBV6-5 and TRBJ1-2; 7 positions match TRBD1. The germline gives CDR1 MNHEY, CDR2 SVGAGI. V trimming: 5 bases; J trimming: 2 bases; junction bases outside the gene matches: 8. The CDR3 is 15 amino acids. CDR3 residues: CASSGQSTGNYGYTF. Here the CDR3 DNA reads TGTGCCAGCAGTGGCCAATCGACAGGGAACTATGGCTACACCTTC.

This chain connects TRBV6-5 to TRBJ1-5; D ambiguous. Germline V lookup: CDR1 MNHEY, CDR2 SVGAGI. CDR3 length: 14 residues. Trimming removed 6 bases from V and 1 base from J, with 10 bases in between. The CDR3 coding sequence is TGTGCCAGCAGGGATTCGGGGAGCAATCAGCCCCAGCATTTT. Residues: CASRDSGSNQPQHF.

This clone has just one count. This chain joins TRBV9 and TRBJ1-2, with a tentative D call TRBD1 (5 bases). The V gene's germline CDR1 is SGDLS and CDR2 YYNGEE. CDR3 length equals 10 residues. V lost 6 bases and J 9 bases, leaving 9 bases between the germline ends. The CDR3 region has the DNA TGTGCCAGCAACAGGCCAAGCTACACCTTC. Translated: CASNRPSYTF. Full variable domain (outside the CDR3, taken from reference TRBV9 and TRBJ1-2): DSGVTQTPKHLITATGQRVTLRCSPRSGDLSVYWYQQSLDQGLQFLIQYYNGEERAKGNILERFSAQQFPDLHSELNLSSLELGDSALYFCASNRPSYTFGSGTRLTVV.